This T cell receptor beta chain was captured by sequencing in a study of beta chain features in type 1 diabetes. Study details: Cells sorted and examined across all samples totaled approximately 100 million.

Sequencing targeted expressed TCRB transcripts, as all isolated RNA had been reverse transcribed. TCRdb keeps only in-frame clones here, not all; method: immunoSEQ multiplex PCR. The sample comprises 130,000 to 150,000 clones, 6.9% of which are singletons, and around 1.5% rests with the top ten. This clone was detected only a few times. What it recognizes is unknown. Cell sorting via CD45RO/CCR7/CD25/CD127/CD95/CD27 was performed to obtain CD4+ naive, central memory, regulatory and stem cell-like memory cells. General study findings and limits: Fewer insertions but more deletions were seen at VDJ junctions in type 1 diabetes patients. People with Type 1 diabetes carried modestly yet significantly shorter TCRB CDR3s in all four CD4+ subsets.

V shed 5 bases and J 4 bases; nucleotides not matched to a gene: 6. Germline CDR1 reads SGHTA; CDR2 reads FQGTGA. This CDR3 contains 16 residues. This receptor was taken from a woman in her thirties in good health. The chain is built from TRBV7-3 and TRBJ2-3; 13 nucleotides line up with TRBD2. The sample was central memory CD4+ T cells from blood. The CDR3 loop reads CASSQGLAGESDTQYF. CDR3 sequence (DNA): TGTGCCAGCAGCCAAGGACTAGCGGGAGAGTCAGATACGCAGTATTTT.